Listed below are T cell receptor beta chains from one sample, sequenced in a study of shared clonotypes between healthy human individuals. Only in-frame clones appear in the TCRdb table, and some are missing; sequencing was by immunoSEQ multiplex PCR. This sample has about 1.1 million clones, with approximately 80% found just once. Sequenced sample: memory CD4+ T cells from PBMCs. Source of these receptors: a man younger than 35 in good health. Some clones in this sample may be carry-over from other donors' samples. The CDR3 runs from the conserved cysteine through the conserved F or W. Each record gives: clone size, V gene, J gene, D gene, CDR3 DNA, CDR3 protein. A D gene is named only where the DNA matches it firmly. The size field is filled for only some rows; it gives once, few, many or a size class.

>-|TRBV10-3|TRBJ1-1|-
TGTGCCACCGGGAAAAAAGACACTGAAGCTTTCTTT
CATGKKDTEAFF
>-|TRBV4-3|TRBJ2-5|-
TGCGCCAGCAGCCAAGAGAGGCAGGGGACCTTTGGAGAGACCCAGTACTTC
CASSQERQGTFGETQYF
>-|TRBV18|TRBJ1-2|-
TGTGCCAGCTCACCTCGACGGCTCTATGGCTACACCTTC
CASSPRRLYGYTF
>-|TRBV28|TRBJ2-7|TRBD2
TGTGCCAGCAGTCTAGCGGGACGCTACGAGCAGTACTTC
CASSLAGRYEQYF
>-|TRBV6-1|TRBJ2-7|-
TGTGCCAGCAGGGGGGAGAACTACGAGCAGTACTTC
CASRGENYEQYF
>-|TRBV7-9|TRBJ2-3|TRBD1
TGTGCCAGCAGCTTAGGACAGGGGGAGATAGATACGCAGTATTTT
CASSLGQGEIDTQYF
>few|TRBV29-1|TRBJ1-1|-
TGCAGCGACTGGGACGGGAACACTGAAGCTTTCTTT
CSDWDGNTEAFF
>once|TRBV28|TRBJ2-5|TRBD1
TGTGCCAGCAGCCCGACAGGGGAAGAGACCCAGTACTTC
CASSPTGEETQYF
>-|TRBV5-1|TRBJ1-3|-
TGCGCCAGCAGCTATGGAGTAGGGGAGGATGGAAACACCATATATTTT
CASSYGVGEDGNTIYF
>few|TRBV29-1|TRBJ1-1|TRBD1
TGCAGCGTTGAAGCCGAGGACAGGTGGGAGACTGAAGCTTTCTTT
CSVEAEDRWETEAFF
>few|TRBV30|TRBJ2-7|TRBD1
TGTGCCTGGGGGACCGGGACAGGTCCCTACGAGCAGTACTTC
CAWGTGTGPYEQYF
>-|TRBV10-1|TRBJ1-1|TRBD1
TGCGCCAGCTTTCGAAGTAAGGACAGGGGGTGGAACACTGAAGCTTTCTTT
CASFRSKDRGWNTEAFF
>-|TRBV6-5|TRBJ2-5|TRBD2
TGTGCCAGCAGTTATAAGCGGGACTGGGAGACCCAGTACTTC
CASSYKRDWETQYF
>-|TRBV9|TRBJ1-2|-
TGTGCCAGCAGCGAAAGTTGGAGCTATGGCTACACCTTC
CASSESWSYGYTF
>-|TRBV27|TRBJ2-3|-
TGTGCCAGCAGTTTGTTTTATCGTGGGGATACGCAGTATTTT
CASSLFYRGDTQYF
>-|TRBV5-1|TRBJ2-1|TRBD2
TGCGCCAGCCAAAAAGGGCTAGCGGGAGTGGATGAGCAGTTCTTC
CASQKGLAGVDEQFF
>-|TRBV27|TRBJ2-7|-
TGTGCCAGCGGTAGGACTTTCTCCACCTACGAGCAGTACTTC
CASGRTFSTYEQYF
>-|TRBV29-1|TRBJ2-3|TRBD1
TGCAGCGTTGACCGACAGGGGGGAAGCACAGATACGCAGTATTTT
CSVDRQGGSTDTQYF
>-|TRBV5-1|TRBJ2-4|-
TGCGCCAGCAGCACCGGACGGTTAGGCAAAAACATTCAGTACTTC
CASSTGRLGKNIQYF
>-|TRBV7-9|TRBJ1-3|-
TGTGCCAGCAGCCAATGGGGGGCTGGAAACACCATATATTTT
CASSQWGAGNTIYF
>-|TRBV11-2|TRBJ2-7|TRBD1
TGTGCCAGCAGCTTTGACAGGGGTGACGAGCAGTACTTC
CASSFDRGDEQYF
>-|TRBV27|TRBJ1-1|TRBD1
TGTGCCAGCAGTTATAGGACAGGGGGCGAGGAAGCTTTCTTT
CASSYRTGGEEAFF
>-|TRBV28|TRBJ2-3|-
TGTGCCAGCAGGATTACTAAGTTCACAGATACGCAGTATTTT
CASRITKFTDTQYF
>once|TRBV11-2|TRBJ2-7|TRBD1
TGTGCCAGCAGCAAACCGGGACAGCCCTACGAGCAGTACTTC
CASSKPGQPYEQYF
>-|TRBV6-1|TRBJ2-1|TRBD1
TGTGCCAGCACCTACGGACAGGGTTTTCTCAATGAGCAGTTCTTC
CASTYGQGFLNEQFF
>-|TRBV28|TRBJ2-7|-
TGTGCCAGCAGCACCCATTCAGGGGAGGGCGAGCAGTACTTC
CASSTHSGEGEQYF
>-|TRBV28|TRBJ1-1|-
TGTGCCAGCAGTTATGAGGACAGTCTTAACACTGAAGCTTTCTTT
CASSYEDSLNTEAFF
>-|TRBV5-1|TRBJ2-5|TRBD2
TGCGCCAGCAGCCCCCAACTAGCGGGAGAGACCCAGTACTTC
CASSPQLAGETQYF